This T cell receptor (beta chain) emerged from a study of shared clonotypes between healthy human individuals. Method: immunoSEQ multiplex PCR; TCRdb's copy keeps in-frame clones and lacks some. This repertoire shows about 2.3 million clones, approximately 93% found once; its top ten account for roughly 0.36%. This clone was picked up a small number of times. The germline CDR1 and CDR2 sequences are SNHLY and FYNNEI. V gave up 6 bases and J gave up 9 bases, with 11 bases separating them. This CDR3 has 12 amino acids. Sample: naive CD4+ T cells from PBMCs. The subset is: CD45RA+ positively selected. The chain recombines TRBV2 with TRBJ2-2, with D possibly matching TRBD1 (6 bases). The origin of this receptor is a man younger than 35 in good health. Some clones in this sample may be carry-over from other donors' samples. The CDR3 coding sequence is TGTGCCAGCAGGGCCGGGACATGGGAGCTGTTTTTT. Protein sequence: CASRAGTWELFF.